This entry concerns a single T cell receptor beta chain. The source of the sample is a study of control samples from healthy donors and cancer patients. Measured with immunoSEQ multiplex PCR; TCRdb has only the in-frame clones, and not every one. Of around 90,000 clones in the sample, more than 75% were seen once. Trimming cost V 6 bases and J 6 bases; bases outside gene matches: 8. Germline CDR1 is ENHRY and CDR2 is SYGVKD. The CDR3 sequence is 15 residues long. The sequenced material came from blood. The sequence came from a woman in her thirties or forties in good health. The chain uses TRBV10-3 and TRBJ2-3; the match to TRBD2 covers 11 bases. CDR3 DNA sequence: TGTGCCATCAGCGGGACTAGCGGTAATTTGGATACGCAGTATTTT. Protein sequence: CAISGTSGNLDTQYF.